This passage covers 21 T cell receptor beta chains from one sample sequenced in a study of cytomegalovirus exposure and HLA in healthy donors (TCRdb year 2017). The library relied on the immunoSEQ multiplex PCR assay. For the multiplex PCR, a mixture combining 60 forward primers for TCR Vbeta segments and 13 reverse primers for TCR Jbeta segments was used. This is the immuneACCESS table as TCRdb keeps it, with only in-frame sequences that have V and J called. A part of the clones is gone; compared with another copy, unresolved V genes explain less than half, and the rest is unexplained. Counted in this sample were some 96,000 clones; about 74% of them appeared once. In total, the top ten clones hold 7.7% of the sample. The sequencing input was PBMCs. The receptor source for this set is a female donor in good health and CMV-seronegative.

The chain is built from TRBV30 and TRBJ2-7; TRBD2 matches 8 bases. Germline V lookup: CDR1 GTSNPN, CDR2 SVGIG (reference sequence). The CDR3 is made up of 14 amino acids. V shed 2 bases, J shed 2 bases, and the junction held 5 bases outside the gene matches. The CDR3 DNA reads as TGTGCCTGGAGTAGGCGGGGGGCACCCTACGAGCAGTACTTC. This gives the protein CAWSRRGAPYEQYF.

V is TRBV5-1 and J is TRBJ1-4; 11 positions match TRBD1. CDR1 is SGHRS and CDR2 is YFSETQ in the germline V gene. Trimming took 0 bases from V and 7 from J; bases not matched to a gene: 2. This CDR3 spans 15 amino acids. The CDR3 nucleotides read TGCGCCAGCAGCTTGGTGGGGACAGGGGGTGAAAAACTGTTTTTT. Its protein product is CASSLVGTGGEKLFF.

The chain is built from TRBV30 and TRBJ1-5, with D perhaps TRBD1 (5 bases). Germline-derived CDR1 and CDR2 are GTSNPN and SVGIG (reference sequence). This CDR3 contains 14 residues. The CDR3 DNA reads TGTGCTTTTGCCCCGGGACGGGGGGATCAGCCCCAGCATTTT. Protein sequence: CAFAPGRGDQPQHF.

The chain employs TRBV7-9 and TRBJ2-5, with D possibly TRBD2 on 5 matching bases. Per germline, CDR1 SEHNR and CDR2 FQNEAQ (reference sequence). CDR3 size: 13 residues. V dropped 1 base and J dropped 5 bases, with 8 bases sitting between them. CDR3 in DNA: TGTGCCAGCAGCTTAGTAAGGGAGGAGACCCAGTACTTC. Translating gives CASSLVREETQYF. Variable domain in full (rest from reference TRBV7-9 and TRBJ2-5): DTGVSQNPRHKITKRGQNVTFRCDPISEHNRLYWYRQTLGQGPEFLTYFQNEAQLEKSRLLSDRFSAERPKGSFSTLEIQRTEQGDSAMYLCASSLVREETQYFGPGTRLLVL.

The V gene is TRBV5-4, the J gene TRBJ2-1, with 8 bases lining up with TRBD2. This CDR3 comprises 15 residues. With 4 bases clipped from V and 4 bases from J, the junction kept 7 bases outside the gene matches. CDR1 is SGHNT, CDR2 YYREEE, per germline (reference sequence). CDR3 bases: TGTGCCAGCAGCGTAACTAGCGGATCTTACAATGAGCAGTTCTTC. It codes for CASSVTSGSYNEQFF.

CDR3 region: CASSLAGGLGYEQYF. The CDR3 DNA reads TGTGCCAGCAGCTTAGCGGGAGGACTAGGGTACGAGCAGTACTTC. The chain couples TRBV7-9 to TRBJ2-7; 7 bases fit TRBD2. CDR1 and CDR2 from the germline V gene are SEHNR and FQNEAQ (reference sequence). The CDR3 is 15 residues long. The ends lost 0 bases at V and 4 bases at J; junction bases unmatched: 6.

In this sample, this clone turned up a few times. The rearrangement joins TRBV19 to TRBJ2-3; 9 nucleotides line up with TRBD2. V lost 8 bases, J lost 2 bases, and 23 bases stayed unmatched. The germline V gene has CDR1 LNHDA and CDR2 SQIVND (reference sequence). CDR3 length: 20 amino acids. Here the CDR3 DNA reads TGTGCCAGTCAAAGCCGCCACGGAACAGGGCTAGCGGGAAACACAGATACGCAGTATTTT. The encoded protein is CASQSRHGTGLAGNTDTQYF.

This clone was observed a few times. Sequence at one end of the junction differs from germline and may be a read error. The chain uses TRBV7-9 and TRBJ1-2; 12 bases are shared with TRBD1. Germline lookup yields CDR1 SEHNR and CDR2 FQNEAQ (reference sequence). This CDR3 is 17 amino acids long. The CDR3 reads CSSSFPGQGAPSYGYTF. CDR3 bases: TGTTCCAGCAGCTTCCCGGGACAGGGGGCCCCCAGCTATGGCTACACCTTC. Complete variable domain (other parts from reference TRBV7-9 and TRBJ1-2): DTGVSQNPRHKITKRGQNVTFRCDPISEHNRLYWYRQTLGQGPEFLTYFQNEAQLEKSRLLSDRFSAERPKGSFSTLEIQRTEQGDSAMYLCSSSFPGQGAPSYGYTFGSGTRLTVV.

The V gene is TRBV6-5, the J gene TRBJ1-5, with D possibly matching TRBD1 (6 bases). The V gene's germline CDR1 is MNHEY and CDR2 SVGAGI. V shed 2 bases and J shed 7 bases, with 12 bases lying between them. The CDR3 consists of 14 residues. The CDR3, as DNA: TGTGCCAGCAGTTACGGCCCAGGGGTGCAGCCCCAGCATTTT. Protein: CASSYGPGVQPQHF.

This clone was recorded only once. The V and J genes are TRBV6-5 and TRBJ2-1, with 7 bases that match TRBD1. V was clipped by 2 bases and J by 6 bases; unmatched bases: 10. The CDR3 runs 16 residues. CDR1 is MNHEY, CDR2 SVGAGI, per germline. CDR3 sequence reads: CASSYARYRGGNEQFF. The CDR3, as DNA: TGTGCCAGCAGTTACGCCCGATACAGGGGCGGCAATGAGCAGTTCTTC.

The rearrangement joins TRBV7-9 to TRBJ1-1; tentative D call: TRBD1 (5 bases). Germline-derived CDR1 and CDR2 are SEHNR and FQNEAQ (reference sequence). V lost 1 base, J lost 2 bases, and 11 bases lay in between. The CDR3 length is 15 residues. DNA of the CDR3: TGTGCCAGCAGCTTAGAGCAGGGTGTCAACACTGAAGCTTTCTTT. This codes for CASSLEQGVNTEAFF.

This chain links TRBV6-9 with TRBJ2-3; 10 bases match TRBD2. Germline lookup yields CDR1 MNHGY and CDR2 SVAAGI. J gave up 0 bases and V 7 bases, and 4 bases lay outside the gene matches. This CDR3 comprises 15 residues. CDR3 bases: TGTGCCAGCATTCTGACTAGCGGGAGCACAGATACGCAGTATTTT. Residues: CASILTSGSTDTQYF.

The chain joins TRBV5-8 to TRBJ2-1, with TRBD1 matching over 10 bases. Germline CDR1 SGHTS, CDR2 YDEGEE. V lost 0 bases and J lost 10; bases outside the gene matches: 10. CDR3 size: 16 residues. The CDR3: CASSLVDGTGAWEQFF. The DNA of the CDR3 is TGTGCCAGCAGCTTGGTGGACGGGACAGGGGCATGGGAGCAGTTCTTC. Complete variable domain (other parts from reference TRBV5-8 and TRBJ2-1): EAGVTQSPTHLIKTRGQQATLRCSPISGHTSVYWYQQALGLGLQFLLWYDEGEERNRGNFPPRFSGRQFPNYSSELNVNALELEDSALYLCASSLVDGTGAWEQFFGPGTRLTVL.

The chain links TRBV18 to TRBJ2-5; D is perhaps TRBD2 (5 bases). Trimming stripped 6 bases from V and 4 bases from J, with 9 bases between. The germline gives CDR1 KGHSH, CDR2 LQKENI. This CDR3 is built from 12 residues. CDR3 sequence reads: CASSLEGETQYF. Written as DNA, the CDR3 is TGTGCCAGCTCGCTCGAGGGAGAGACCCAGTACTTC.

The chain carries TRBV27 and TRBJ1-2; 8 nucleotides align to TRBD1. The CDR3 sequence is 17 residues long. The ends lost 3 bases at V and 8 bases at J; junction bases unmatched: 17. Per germline, CDR1 MNHEY and CDR2 SMNVEV (reference sequence). DNA of the CDR3: TGTGCCAGCAGTTTTGCCGGGACAGGAGGTTTGAACGGGGGCTACACCTTC. As protein: CASSFAGTGGLNGGYTF.

The chain uses TRBV5-4 and TRBJ2-7, with D perhaps matching TRBD1 (6 bases). The germline V and J ends were trimmed by 7 bases and 1 base, with 15 bases remaining between them. The CDR3 runs to 14 residues. Per the germline V gene, CDR1 is SGHNT and CDR2 is YYREEE (reference sequence). CDR3 in DNA: TGTGCCAGCCGCCCTCTGGACAGTTCCTACGAGCAGTACTTC. Translation: CASRPLDSSYEQYF.

This chain connects TRBV2 to TRBJ1-5, with D possibly being TRBD1 (6 bases). V was shortened by 8 bases and J by 2 bases, with 16 bases between the two germline ends. Germline V lookup: CDR1 SNHLY, CDR2 FYNNEI. This CDR3 has 15 residues. This CDR3 reads CASGATGPGNQPQHF. CDR3 nucleotides: TGTGCCAGCGGTGCTACAGGGCCTGGCAATCAGCCCCAGCATTTT.

The rearrangement links TRBV9 to TRBJ2-3, with no clear D. The germline gives CDR1 SGDLS, CDR2 YYNGEE. V lost 0 bases, J lost 0 bases, and 11 bases lay in between. This CDR3 contains 16 residues. CDR3 amino acids: CASSVVGRSSTDTQYF. CDR3 DNA sequence: TGTGCCAGCAGCGTAGTTGGGCGCTCTAGCACAGATACGCAGTATTTT.

The genes are TRBV30 and TRBJ1-5; no definite D call. V was cut by 7 bases and J by 0 bases, with 13 bases left in between. Germline V gene sequence: CDR1 GTSNPN, CDR2 SVGIG (reference sequence). The CDR3 covers 14 residues. The CDR3 DNA is TGTGCCTTCGGTCGTGCTAATAGCAATCAGCCCCAGCATTTT. Protein product: CAFGRANSNQPQHF.

The chain joins TRBV29-1 to TRBJ1-5; 7 positions match TRBD1. V dropped 6 bases and J dropped 0; count of bases not matched to a gene: 5. CDR3 length: 14 residues. Germline V gene sequence: CDR1 SQVTM, CDR2 ANQGSEA. In DNA form, the CDR3 reads TGCAGCGTCCGGGACAGAAATAGCAATCAGCCCCAGCATTTT. This sequence encodes CSVRDRNSNQPQHF.

This chain uses TRBV7-2 with TRBJ2-3, with 7 bases fitting TRBD2. Germline V CDR1 and CDR2: SGHTA, FQGNSA. After removal of 5 bases from V and 4 bases from J, the junction contained 3 bases not matched to a gene. This CDR3 has 13 residues. The DNA of the CDR3 is TGTGCCAGCAGCCTGGGGGGGGCAGATACGCAGTATTTT. It specifies CASSLGGADTQYF.